A selection of T cell receptor beta chains follows, all from one sample in a study of T cells after yellow fever vaccination. TCRdb analysed the 5' RACE reads with MiXCR anew, one entry per CDR3 protein. The data contain under 350,000 distinct CDR3 sequences, about 4% of them singletons. The sequencing used PBMCs, collected 5 days after the yellow fever booster vaccination. The receptors come from a man younger than 30 who received the YFV17D yellow fever vaccine. CDR3s include the opening cysteine and the closing phenylalanine or tryptophan. D genes are given only for firm matches. Clone size is not always given. Where it is, it says once, few, many or a class for expanded clones.

abundance: few; v_gene: TRBV15; d_gene: TRBD2; len: 15; CDR3aa: CATDRTSGGENTQYF
abundance: few; v_gene: TRBV4-1; d_gene: TRBD1; len: 16; CDR3aa: CASSQDLGQGSSPLHF
abundance: NA; v_gene: TRBV29-1; d_gene: NA; len: 16; CDR3aa: CSVEDRGRGLNTEAFF
abundance: few; v_gene: TRBV29-1; d_gene: NA; len: 12; CDR3aa: CSVKRVTDTQYF
abundance: few; v_gene: TRBV9; d_gene: NA; len: 13; CDR3aa: CASSVEGVTEAFF
abundance: NA; v_gene: TRBV6-6; d_gene: TRBD2; len: 15; CDR3aa: CAVTVGGANRETQYF
abundance: NA; v_gene: TRBV27; d_gene: TRBD2; len: 18; CDR3aa: CASRTRLRPGLAADTQYF
abundance: few; v_gene: TRBV5-1; d_gene: TRBD1; len: 14; CDR3aa: CASSPEGGLYGYTF
abundance: NA; v_gene: TRBV5-1; d_gene: NA; len: 17; CDR3aa: CASSPLSQGSGANVLTF
abundance: many; v_gene: TRBV3-1; d_gene: NA; len: 15; CDR3aa: CASSQDTGANEKLFF
abundance: few; v_gene: TRBV10-3; d_gene: NA; len: 14; CDR3aa: CAISIGGRKDTQYF
abundance: NA; v_gene: TRBV7-2; d_gene: TRBD1; len: 13; CDR3aa: CASSWGTASEQYF
abundance: many; v_gene: TRBV7-9; d_gene: NA; len: 16; CDR3aa: CASSPDDGRSYNEQFF